This T cell receptor beta chain appears in the sequencing data of a study of T cell repertoires in ileal Crohn's disease. Here immunoSEQ multiplex PCR was the method, and the copy in TCRdb shows in-frame clones only, minus some. The table lists about 3,900 clones, around 85% of them singletons, with approximately 14% in the top ten. The CDR3 loop spans 16 amino acids. Per germline, CDR1 LGHNA and CDR2 YNFKEQ. V was shortened by 0 bases and J by 2 bases, with 12 bases between the two germline ends. Time point specified: neoterminal ileum biopsy at postoperative endoscopy, about 6 months after surgery.

The sample taken for sequencing was ileal tissue. The TCR sequence derives from an adult with Crohn's disease. The rearrangement links TRBV4-2 to TRBJ2-3; no clear D gene. The CDR3 is CASSQDLGHNTDTQYF. The CDR3 DNA follows: TGTGCCAGCAGCCAAGACCTTGGGCATAACACAGATACGCAGTATTTT.